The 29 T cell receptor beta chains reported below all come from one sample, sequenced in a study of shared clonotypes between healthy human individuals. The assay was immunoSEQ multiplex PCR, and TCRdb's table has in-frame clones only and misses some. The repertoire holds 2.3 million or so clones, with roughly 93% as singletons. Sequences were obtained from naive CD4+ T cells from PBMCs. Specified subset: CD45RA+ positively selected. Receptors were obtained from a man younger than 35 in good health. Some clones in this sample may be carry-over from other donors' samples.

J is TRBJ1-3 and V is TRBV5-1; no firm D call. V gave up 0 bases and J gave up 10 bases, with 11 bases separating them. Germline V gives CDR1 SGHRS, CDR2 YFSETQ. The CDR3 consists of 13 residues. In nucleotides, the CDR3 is TGCGCCAGCAGCTTGGGAGGGCTTGGAACCATATATTTT. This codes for CASSLGGLGTIYF.

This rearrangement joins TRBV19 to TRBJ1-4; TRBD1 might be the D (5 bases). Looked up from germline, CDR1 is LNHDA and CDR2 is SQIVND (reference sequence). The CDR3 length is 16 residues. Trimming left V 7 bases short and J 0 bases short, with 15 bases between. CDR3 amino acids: CASIGARTTTNEKLFF. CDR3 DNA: TGTGCCAGTATTGGGGCCCGGACAACAACTAATGAAAAACTGTTTTTT.

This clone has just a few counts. CDR3 DNA sequence: TGTGCCAGCAGCCCCTCTGGGACTAGCGCCCTTAATGAGCAGTTCTTC. Amino acids: CASSPSGTSALNEQFF. V usage is TRBV4-2 and J usage is TRBJ2-1; 10 bases are a match to TRBD2. With V trimmed by 4 bases and J by 7 bases, 10 bases remained unmatched. CDR3 length: 16 residues. Germline values: CDR1 LGHNA, CDR2 YNFKEQ.

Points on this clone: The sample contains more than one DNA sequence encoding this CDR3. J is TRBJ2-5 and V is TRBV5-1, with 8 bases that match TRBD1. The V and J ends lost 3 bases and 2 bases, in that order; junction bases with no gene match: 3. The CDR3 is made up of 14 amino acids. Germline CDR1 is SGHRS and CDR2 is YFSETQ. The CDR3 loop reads CASSSTGGQETQYF. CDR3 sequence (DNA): TGCGCCAGCAGCTCCACAGGGGGACAAGAGACCCAGTACTTC.

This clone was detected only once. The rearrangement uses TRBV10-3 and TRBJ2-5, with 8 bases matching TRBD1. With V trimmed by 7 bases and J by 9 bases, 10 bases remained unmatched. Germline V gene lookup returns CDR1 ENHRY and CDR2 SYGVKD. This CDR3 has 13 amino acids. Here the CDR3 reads CAITREQGEAQYF. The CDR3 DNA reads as TGTGCCATCACCAGGGAACAGGGGGAGGCCCAGTACTTC.

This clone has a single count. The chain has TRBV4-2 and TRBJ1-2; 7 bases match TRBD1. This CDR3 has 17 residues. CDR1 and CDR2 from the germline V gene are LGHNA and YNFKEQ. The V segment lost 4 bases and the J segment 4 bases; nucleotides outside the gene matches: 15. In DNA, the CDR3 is TGTGCCAGCAGCCGGGGGACAGCACTTATAGCGGGCTATGGCTACACCTTC. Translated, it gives CASSRGTALIAGYGYTF.

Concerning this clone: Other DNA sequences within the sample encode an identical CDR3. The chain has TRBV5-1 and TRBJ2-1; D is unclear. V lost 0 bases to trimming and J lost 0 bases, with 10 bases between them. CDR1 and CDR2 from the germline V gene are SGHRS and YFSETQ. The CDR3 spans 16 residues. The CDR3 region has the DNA TGCGCCAGCAGCTTGGATCCGGGTAGCTCCTACAATGAGCAGTTCTTC. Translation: CASSLDPGSSYNEQFF.

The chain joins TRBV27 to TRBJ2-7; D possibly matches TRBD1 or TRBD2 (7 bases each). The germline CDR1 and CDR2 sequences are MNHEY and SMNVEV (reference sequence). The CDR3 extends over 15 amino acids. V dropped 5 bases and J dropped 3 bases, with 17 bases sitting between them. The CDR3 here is CASSPPFRGGYEQYF. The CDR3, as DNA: TGTGCCAGCAGTCCACCGTTCAGGGGGGGCTACGAGCAGTACTTC.

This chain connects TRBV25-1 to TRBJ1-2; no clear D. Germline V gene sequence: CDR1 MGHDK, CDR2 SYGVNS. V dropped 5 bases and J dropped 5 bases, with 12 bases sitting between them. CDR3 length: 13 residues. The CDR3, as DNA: TGTGCCAGCAGTTCCGCGGACGGGTATGGCTACACCTTC. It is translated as CASSSADGYGYTF.

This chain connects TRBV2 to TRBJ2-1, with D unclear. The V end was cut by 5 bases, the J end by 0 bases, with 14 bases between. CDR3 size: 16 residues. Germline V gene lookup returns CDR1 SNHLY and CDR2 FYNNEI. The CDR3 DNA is TGTGCCAGCAGTTCTCCCTACGGGCGCTCCTACAATGAGCAGTTCTTC. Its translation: CASSSPYGRSYNEQFF.

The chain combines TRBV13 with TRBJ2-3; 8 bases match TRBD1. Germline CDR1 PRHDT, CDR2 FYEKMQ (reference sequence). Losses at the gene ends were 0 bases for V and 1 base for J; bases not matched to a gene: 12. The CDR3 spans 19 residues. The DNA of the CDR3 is TGTGCCAGCAGCTTAGGGGGACAGGCCGGATGGGGTGGCACAGATACGCAGTATTTT. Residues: CASSLGGQAGWGGTDTQYF.

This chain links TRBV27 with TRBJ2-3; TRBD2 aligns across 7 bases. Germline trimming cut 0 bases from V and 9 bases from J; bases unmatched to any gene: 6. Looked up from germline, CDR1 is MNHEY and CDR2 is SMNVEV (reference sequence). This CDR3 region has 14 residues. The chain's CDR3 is CASSLSGGRRTQYF. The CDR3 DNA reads TGTGCCAGCAGTTTATCGGGCGGGAGACGGACGCAGTATTTT.

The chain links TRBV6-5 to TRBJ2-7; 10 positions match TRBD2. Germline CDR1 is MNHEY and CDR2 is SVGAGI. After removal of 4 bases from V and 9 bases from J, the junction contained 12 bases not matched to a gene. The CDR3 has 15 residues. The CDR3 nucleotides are TGTGCCAGCAGTTTAACTAGCGGGATACTTAACGTGCAGTACTTC. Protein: CASSLTSGILNVQYF.

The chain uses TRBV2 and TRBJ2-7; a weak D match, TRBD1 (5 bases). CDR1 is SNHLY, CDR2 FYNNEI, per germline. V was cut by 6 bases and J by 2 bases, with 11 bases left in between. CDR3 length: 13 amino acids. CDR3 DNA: TGTGCCAGCAGCCAGACAGAAGCCTACGAGCAGTACTTC. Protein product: CASSQTEAYEQYF.

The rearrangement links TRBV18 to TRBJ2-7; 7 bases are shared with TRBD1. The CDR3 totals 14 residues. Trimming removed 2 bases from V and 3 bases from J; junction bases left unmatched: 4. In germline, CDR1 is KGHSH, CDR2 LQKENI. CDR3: CASSPEQGYYEQYF. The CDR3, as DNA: TGTGCCAGCTCACCAGAACAGGGGTACTACGAGCAGTACTTC.

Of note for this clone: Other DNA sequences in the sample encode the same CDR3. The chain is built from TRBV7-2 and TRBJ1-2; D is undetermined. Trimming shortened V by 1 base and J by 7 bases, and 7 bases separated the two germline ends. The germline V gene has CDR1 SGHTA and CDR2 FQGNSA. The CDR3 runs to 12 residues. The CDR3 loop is CASSLVLFGYTF. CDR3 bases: TGTGCCAGCAGCTTAGTTCTTTTTGGCTACACCTTC.

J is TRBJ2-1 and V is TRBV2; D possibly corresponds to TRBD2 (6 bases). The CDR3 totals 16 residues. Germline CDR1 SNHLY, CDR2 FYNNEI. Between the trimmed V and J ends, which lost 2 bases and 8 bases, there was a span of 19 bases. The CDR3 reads CASSELGGPPPHEQFF. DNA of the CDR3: TGTGCCAGCAGTGAATTGGGGGGACCGCCACCCCATGAGCAGTTCTTC.

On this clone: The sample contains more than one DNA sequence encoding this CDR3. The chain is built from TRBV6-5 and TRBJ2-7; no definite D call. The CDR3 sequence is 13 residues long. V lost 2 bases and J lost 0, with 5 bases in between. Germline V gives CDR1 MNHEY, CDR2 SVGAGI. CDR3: CASSYRVSYEQYF. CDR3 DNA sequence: TGTGCCAGCAGTTACCGCGTCTCCTACGAGCAGTACTTC.

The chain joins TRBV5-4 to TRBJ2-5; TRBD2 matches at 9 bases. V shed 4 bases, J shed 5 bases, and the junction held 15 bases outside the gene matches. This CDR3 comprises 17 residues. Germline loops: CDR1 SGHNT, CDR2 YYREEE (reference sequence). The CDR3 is CASSTLSPREGRETQYF. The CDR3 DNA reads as TGTGCCAGCAGCACCCTATCGCCGCGGGAGGGCCGGGAGACCCAGTACTTC.

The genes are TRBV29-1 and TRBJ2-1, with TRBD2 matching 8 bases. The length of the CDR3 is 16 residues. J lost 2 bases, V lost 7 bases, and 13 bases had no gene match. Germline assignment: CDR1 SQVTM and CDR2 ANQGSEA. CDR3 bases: TGCAGCGCCCGATCCGGGACTAGTAAAACCTACAATGAGCAGTTCTTC. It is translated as CSARSGTSKTYNEQFF.

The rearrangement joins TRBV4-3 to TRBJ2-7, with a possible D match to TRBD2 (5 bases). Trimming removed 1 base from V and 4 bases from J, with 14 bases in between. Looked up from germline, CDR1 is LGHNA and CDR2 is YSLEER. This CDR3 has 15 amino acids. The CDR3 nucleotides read TGCGCCAGCAGCCAAGTTCGGACTGGAGATTACGAGCAGTACTTC. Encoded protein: CASSQVRTGDYEQYF.

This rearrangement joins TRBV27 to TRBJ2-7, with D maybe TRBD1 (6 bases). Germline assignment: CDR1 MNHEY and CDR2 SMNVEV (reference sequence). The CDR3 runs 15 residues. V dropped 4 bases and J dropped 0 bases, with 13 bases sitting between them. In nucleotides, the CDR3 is TGTGCCAGCAGTTCGTACCGGGACACCTCCTACGAGCAGTACTTC. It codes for CASSSYRDTSYEQYF.

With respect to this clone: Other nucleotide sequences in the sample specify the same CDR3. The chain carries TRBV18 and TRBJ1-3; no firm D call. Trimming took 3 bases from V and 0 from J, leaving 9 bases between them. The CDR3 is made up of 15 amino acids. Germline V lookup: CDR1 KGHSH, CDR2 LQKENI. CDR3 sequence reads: CASSPRSGSGNTIYF. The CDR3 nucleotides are TGTGCCAGCTCACCCCGTTCAGGCTCTGGAAACACCATATATTTT.

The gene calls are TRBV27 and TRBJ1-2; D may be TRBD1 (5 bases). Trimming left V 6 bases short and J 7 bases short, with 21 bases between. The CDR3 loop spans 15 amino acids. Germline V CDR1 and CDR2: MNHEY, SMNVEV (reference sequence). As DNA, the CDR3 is TGTGCCAGCAGCGGAGGAGGCTCTGGGGGGGTTGGCTACACCTTC. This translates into CASSGGGSGGVGYTF.

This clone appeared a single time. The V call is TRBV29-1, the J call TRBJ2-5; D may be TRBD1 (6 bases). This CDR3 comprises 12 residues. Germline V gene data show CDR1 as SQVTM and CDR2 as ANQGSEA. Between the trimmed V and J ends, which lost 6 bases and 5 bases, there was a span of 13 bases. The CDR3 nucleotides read TGCAGCGTAGCACAGGGTTCGGAGACCCAGTACTTC. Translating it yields CSVAQGSETQYF.

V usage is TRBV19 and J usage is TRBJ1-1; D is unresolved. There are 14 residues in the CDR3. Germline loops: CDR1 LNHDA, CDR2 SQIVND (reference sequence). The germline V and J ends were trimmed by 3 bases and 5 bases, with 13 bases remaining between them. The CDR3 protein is CASSIGPIGTEAFF. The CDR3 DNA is TGTGCCAGTAGTATTGGGCCCATAGGGACTGAAGCTTTCTTT.

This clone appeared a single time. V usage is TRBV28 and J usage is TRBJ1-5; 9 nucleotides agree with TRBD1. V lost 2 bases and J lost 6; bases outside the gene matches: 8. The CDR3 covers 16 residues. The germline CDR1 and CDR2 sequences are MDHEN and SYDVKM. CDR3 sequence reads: CASSLLGQGSRQPQHF. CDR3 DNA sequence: TGTGCCAGCAGTTTACTTGGACAGGGGTCCCGTCAGCCCCAGCATTTT.

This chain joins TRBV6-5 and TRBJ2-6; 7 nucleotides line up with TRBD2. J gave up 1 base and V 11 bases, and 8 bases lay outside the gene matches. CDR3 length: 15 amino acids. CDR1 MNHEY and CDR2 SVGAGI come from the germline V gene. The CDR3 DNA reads TGTGCCGAGAGGTCCGGGGGGTCTGGGGCCAACGTCCTGACTTTC. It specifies CAERSGGSGANVLTF.

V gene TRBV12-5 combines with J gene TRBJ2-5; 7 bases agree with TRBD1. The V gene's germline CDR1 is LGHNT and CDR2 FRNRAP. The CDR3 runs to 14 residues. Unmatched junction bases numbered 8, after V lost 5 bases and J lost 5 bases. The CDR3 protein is CASGPGTVRETQYF. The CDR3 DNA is TGTGCTAGTGGTCCCGGGACAGTAAGGGAGACCCAGTACTTC.